This TCR beta chain was profiled in a study of T cell responses to AZD1222 COVID-19 vaccine (dated by TCRdb to about 2021). Describing the broader study: Because spike-specific TCR depth and breadth did not differ between the two schedules, AZD1222 recipients who got a second dose at roughly 4 weeks were pooled with those who got a second dose at roughly 12 weeks. A total of approximately 240 trial participants underwent TCR sequencing, of whom 200 to 220 had received two doses of AZD1222 and some 26 had received two doses of the MenACWY control vaccine. Enrollment into the trials was organized by age into subgroups of 18-55, 56-69 and 70-plus years, and those subgroups contained about 160, 30 and 59 TCR-sequenced participants, respectively.

Beyond this particular receptor, the publication reports: Spike-specific TCR breadth and depth rose significantly after two AZD1222 doses compared with day 0 and with MenACWY recipients. Epitopes outside the regions mutated in the B.1.351 and B.1.1.7 variants were reportedly recognized by nearly half of the unique spike-specific TCRs. Because no day 14 peak-response samples were available, the repertoires could be characterized only after the peak T cell response. In the small 56-69-year group, the increase in depth fell short of significance, most likely because of low power. CD4 TCRs associated with the vaccine covered the entire spike protein, and the dominant responses were in regions 160-218 and 743-854. Participants were mostly white British, with more females than males. The authors suggested clonal diversity may have been underestimated. Conclusions about previously exposed vaccinees are limited, since just a handful of AZD1222 recipients were seropositive for SARS-CoV-2 at baseline.

What this sample's time point label stands for: baseline before first vaccination. Samples from vaccinated people were obtained from the UK trials COV001 and COV002, which included a single-blind randomized controlled phase 2/3 trial of AZD1222 (ChAdOx1 nCoV-19) in healthy adults. For TCRbeta chain sequencing, PBMC samples were collected from trial participants at day 0 and at day 28 after the second dose. Cut back by 5 bases and 10 bases, the V and J ends lie 16 bases apart. The CDR3, from cysteine to phenylalanine, totals 13 residues. Only CDR3 DNA is held: 39 bases, read in frame from base 1. The CDR3 regions of human TCRbeta chains were subjected to immunosequencing. The source study handled its data this way. Repertoire TCRs were checked for matches against a reference library of SARS-CoV-2-specific TCRs that had been generated using the MIRA antigen-specificity platform. Breadth was defined as the fraction of unique TCRs that were SARS-CoV-2-associated, and depth was defined as the fraction of total T cells that were SARS-CoV-2-associated. Using the MIRA data, each spike-specific TCR was mapped to the spike region that the TCR reacts to and placed in a CD4 or CD8 class. Log10-transformed breadth and depth values were compared by one-way ANOVA with Sidak's multiple comparisons tests. TCRdb obtained this table from immuneACCESS and retained in-frame rearrangements with V and J assigned. These tables miss some clones; where compared with another copy, unresolved V genes account for less than half of the shortfall, and the remainder is unexplained. V, J and clone size are those of that table, while D and trimming were read from the DNA. This sample has 90,000 to 150,000 clones in its table, and about 85% of those were observed once. The top ten constitute roughly 2.4% of the sample.

This clone came up once. There is no known antigen for this receptor. The record has no base qualities; no much larger clone is one base away. The specimen comprised peripheral blood, sampled on day 0 of AZD1222 vaccination. The receptor comes from an adult in good health. The chain is assembled from TRBV12-3 or TRBV12-4 and TRBJ2-3; confidence is insufficient to name the D gene. The CDR3 amino acid sequence is: CASSDRSIPPQYF. Here is the DNA: TGTGCCAGCAGTGATAGGTCGATCCCCCCGCAGTATTTT.